These 8 T cell receptor beta chains were sequenced from one sample in a study of STAT5B mutations in CD4+ large granular lymphocyte leukemia. Data came from immunoSEQ multiplex PCR; TCRdb stores just in-frame clones and leaves some out. The repertoire includes roughly 23,000 clones, 60% to 85% of them detected once, and 0.35% to 0.5% sits in the top ten. The specimen sequenced was CD4+ T cells from blood buffy coats. Receptors originate from a human donor in good health.

V and J are TRBV6-5 and TRBJ1-2; 9 bases map to TRBD1. Germline CDR1 and CDR2: MNHEY and SVGAGI. The length of the CDR3 is 14 residues. The junction had 6 bases not matched to a gene; V was cut back by 6 bases and J by 4 bases. The CDR3 sequence is CASRPGQGIYGYTF. CDR3 nucleotide sequence: TGTGCCAGCAGACCTGGACAGGGGATCTATGGCTACACCTTC.

The chain couples TRBV28 to TRBJ2-5; D is undetermined. Trimming pared 3 bases from V and 0 bases from J, leaving 5 bases between. The CDR3 totals 13 residues. Germline loops: CDR1 MDHEN, CDR2 SYDVKM. The DNA of the CDR3 is TGTGCCAGCAGTTTTCAGTACCAAGAGACCCAGTACTTC. This sequence encodes CASSFQYQETQYF.

The V call is TRBV6-6, the J call TRBJ1-2, with 9 bases matching TRBD1. The CDR3 is 14 residues long. CDR1 and CDR2 from the germline V gene are MNHNY and SVGAGI (reference sequence). V lost 0 bases, J lost 6 bases, and 2 bases stayed unmatched. The CDR3 nucleotides are TGTGCCAGCAGTTACTCCCGGGACAGGGATGGCTACACCTTC. Translated, it gives CASSYSRDRDGYTF.

The genes are TRBV7-3 and TRBJ2-1; D may be TRBD2 (7 bases). The germline V gene encodes CDR1 SGHTA and CDR2 FQGTGA. V shed 1 base and J shed 7 bases, with 14 bases lying between them. The CDR3 sequence is 15 residues long. The CDR3 DNA sequence: TGTGCCAGCAGCTTAAGTGGGGGGGCCCCTAATGAGCAGTTCTTC. It codes for CASSLSGGAPNEQFF.

The chain couples TRBV5-1 to TRBJ2-2; possibly TRBD1 or TRBD2 for D (6 bases each). This CDR3 has 15 residues. Germline V gene data show CDR1 as SGHRS and CDR2 as YFSETQ. Between the trimmed V and J ends, which lost 0 bases and 3 bases, there was a span of 9 bases. The CDR3 is CASSLVGGYTGELFF. The CDR3 coding sequence is TGCGCCAGCAGCTTGGTGGGGGGCTACACCGGGGAGCTGTTTTTT.

The CDR3 reads CASSLRGGATSGNTIYF. DNA for the CDR3: TGTGCCAGCAGCCTTCGGGGGGGAGCAACTTCTGGAAACACCATATATTTT. This rearrangement joins TRBV7-8 to TRBJ1-3, with D maybe TRBD1 (5 bases). V dropped 5 bases and J dropped 1 base, with 18 bases sitting between them. Germline CDR1 is SGHVS and CDR2 is FQNEAQ. The CDR3 covers 17 residues.

This sequence joins TRBV28 and TRBJ1-2; D might be TRBD1 (6 bases). This CDR3 region has 13 residues. Germline V gene sequence: CDR1 MDHEN, CDR2 SYDVKM. Trimming took off 6 bases at V and 4 bases at J, with 12 bases between the two ends. Written as DNA, the CDR3 is TGTGCCAGCAGGGTGACAGGAGGCTATGGCTACACCTTC. This gives the protein CASRVTGGYGYTF.

The V and J genes are TRBV6-5 and TRBJ2-7; maybe TRBD1 (5 bases). The CDR3 totals 14 residues. Trimming removed 4 bases from V and 7 bases from J, with 17 bases in between. Germline values: CDR1 MNHEY, CDR2 SVGAGI. The CDR3 here is CASSSTGARREQYF. CDR3 coding DNA: TGTGCCAGCAGTTCTACAGGTGCCAGGAGAGAGCAGTACTTC.